This TCR beta chain originates from a study of cytomegalovirus exposure and HLA in healthy donors. In the study overall: Ancestry clustering placed about four fifths of roughly 400 genotyped donors in the Caucasian-associated cluster.

Concerning this clone itself: Its target is unknown.

Study conclusions and caveats: In a later analysis, at a false discovery rate of 0.05, about 17,000 TCR beta sequences matched HLA alleles.

PCR was performed using 60 Vbeta and 13 Jbeta primers. TCRdb's table, derived via immunoSEQ multiplex PCR, lists solely in-frame clones and lacks some. The table shows nearly 100,000 clones, with around 10% occurring only once. Input material: PBMCs. The clonotype comes from a man in his forties or fifties in good health and CMV-seropositive.

CDR3 in amino acids: CASSLSSLGRVDKTQYF. DNA for the CDR3: TGTGCCAGCAGCTTGTCTTCGCTTGGGCGGGTTGATAAGACCCAGTACTTC. The chain combines TRBV5-6 with TRBJ2-5; D is possibly TRBD2 (5 bases). The CDR3 contains 17 residues. Per germline, CDR1 SGHDT and CDR2 YYEEEE. Trimming left V 1 base short and J 6 bases short, with 22 bases between.